This T cell receptor beta chain was found in a study of T cells in Graves' hyperthyroidism and ophthalmopathy. The overall study: Before treatment of any kind, peripheral blood was taken at initial diagnosis.

The CDR3 loop spans 12 amino acids. Trimming pared 4 bases from V and 0 bases from J, leaving 4 bases between. Stable hyperthyroidism: no ophthalmopathy progression over 18 months of follow-up. Source material for PBMCs was 10 ml fresh peripheral blood. From RNA transcripts, TCR beta CDR3 regions were amplified. Using the HTBI primer set, a first-round RT-PCR was run on the TCR CDR3. TCRdb recomputed calls from the multiplex PCR reads with MiXCR, one row per CDR3 protein. The table lists approximately 610,000 distinct CDR3 sequences, approximately 16% of them singletons. Sequencing used blood. The TCR was taken from a woman aged 18-30 years with Graves' hyperthyroidism. V usage is TRBV12-3 or TRBV12-4 and J usage is TRBJ2-7; D gene ambiguous. The CDR3 reads CASSSFSYEQYF. DNA for the CDR3: TGTGCCAGCAGTTCGTTCTCCTACGAGCAGTACTTC.